This record looks at one TCR beta chain sequence and its context. This receptor's antigen is unknown. Per-base quality was not reported, and no clone a single base away is much larger than it. This entry belongs to a study of T cell responses to AZD1222 COVID-19 vaccine (dated by TCRdb to 2020 to 2022). The study in broad terms: A total of approximately 230 trial participants underwent TCR sequencing, of whom about 210 received two doses of AZD1222 and about 25 received two doses of the MenACWY control vaccine. Enrollment into the trials was organized by age into subgroups of 18-55, 56-69 and 70-plus years, and those subgroups contained roughly 150, 30 and 60 TCR-sequenced participants, respectively.

Trimmed from V: 2 bases; trimmed from J: 5 bases; junction bases lacking a gene match: 2. The germline V gene provides CDR1 SGHRS and CDR2 YFSETQ. The CDR3, cysteine through phenylalanine, is 13 amino acids long. CDR3 DNA only is kept here, 39 bases in frame from base 1. General study outcomes and caveats: Most participants were white British and females outnumbered males, and the authors suggested that clonal diversity may have been underestimated. Spike-specific TCR breadth and depth rose significantly after two AZD1222 doses compared with day 0 and with MenACWY recipients. Vaccine-associated CD4 TCRs spanned the whole spike protein, with dominant responses in regions 160-218 and 743-854. Conclusions about previously exposed vaccinees are limited, since just six AZD1222 recipients were seropositive for SARS-CoV-2 at baseline. In the small 56-69-year group, the increase in depth fell short of significance, most likely because of low power. Because no samples from the day 14 peak response were available, repertoires could be characterized only after the peak T cell response. Nearly half of unique spike-specific TCRs reportedly recognized epitopes outside regions mutated in the B.1.351 and B.1.1.7 variants.

The CDR3 regions of human TCRbeta chains were analyzed by immunosequencing. As for the authors' bioinformatics: TCRs in the repertoires were compared against a reference library of SARS-CoV-2-specific TCRs that had been generated with the MIRA antigen-specificity platform. Breadth was defined as the fraction of unique TCRs that were SARS-CoV-2-associated. Depth was defined as the fraction of total T cells that were SARS-CoV-2-associated. Using the MIRA data, each spike-specific TCR was assigned both to the spike region to which the TCR was reactive and to a CD4 or CD8 class. Log10-transformed breadth and depth values were compared by one-way ANOVA with Sidak's multiple comparisons tests. In TCRdb, the immuneACCESS table is reduced to in-frame sequences with V and J assigned. These tables do not hold every clone; where another copy was compared, an unresolved V gene accounts for under half, and the others remain unexplained. V and J calls and clone size are given by that table; D and trimming were obtained from the DNA. Within this sample are 90,000 to 150,000 clones, with approximately 90% of them counted one time only. Together, the top ten hold under 3% of the sample.

Reading the label with the study, this specimen's time point is: about 28 days (+/-7) after the second vaccine dose. AZD1222 recipients with second doses at about 4 weeks or about 12 weeks were pooled, because spike-specific TCR depth and breadth did not differ between schedules. Vaccinee samples were obtained from the UK trials COV001 and COV002, which included a single-blind randomized controlled phase 2/3 trial of AZD1222 (ChAdOx1 nCoV-19) in healthy adults. For TCRbeta chain sequencing, PBMC samples from trial participants were taken at day 0 and at day 28 after the second dose. The rearranged chain carries TRBV5-1 and TRBJ2-5, with 8 central nucleotides matching TRBD2. The clonotype comes from an adult who received the AZD1222 COVID-19 vaccine. This specimen consisted of peripheral blood, obtained 28 days after the second AZD1222 dose. The CDR3 is CASSFGGGETQYF. The DNA is TGCGCCAGCAGCTTTGGCGGGGGGGAGACCCAGTACTTC.